This T cell receptor beta chain originates from a study of T cell responses to AZD1222 COVID-19 vaccine. Whole-study findings and limits: Clonal diversity was possibly underestimated; the donors were predominantly white British and more often female.

Worth noting for this clone: Its antigen is unknown.

Trimming removed 8 bases from V and 0 bases from J, with 17 bases in between. From germline, CDR1 is MDHEN and CDR2 SYDVKM. CDR3 length: 17 residues. Data came from immunoSEQ multiplex PCR; TCRdb stores just in-frame clones and leaves some out. The sample holds some 150,000 clones, about 94% seen once. Here the sequenced sample was peripheral blood, taken on day 0 of AZD1222 vaccination. The gene calls are TRBV28 and TRBJ1-6; D gene uncertain. This sequence was found in an adult in good health. The CDR3 DNA follows: TGTGCCAGCCAGACCCCGATAACGAGCTCCTATAATTCACCCCTCCACTTT. This codes for CASQTPITSSYNSPLHF.